The clone carrying this TCR beta chain was detected only once. This entry belongs to a study of blood T cell repertoires in COVID-19. Study summary: Samples taken during acute and convalescent COVID-19 were collected in the United States, Italy and Spain. PBMCs, B-cell-depleted T cells, or T cells provided the cDNA or gDNA that made up the material.

Sequencing was performed with immunoSEQ multiplex PCR; in TCRdb, only in-frame clones are kept and a portion is missing. This table has tens of thousands of clones, 81% appearing once. This CDR3 is built from 20 residues. In germline, CDR1 is SGHNT, CDR2 YENEEA. J lost 2 bases, V lost 5 bases, and 19 bases had no gene match. J is TRBJ2-2 and V is TRBV11-3, with 8 bases fitting TRBD1. The sample was peripheral blood. The sequence derives from a woman aged 70 to 79 with acute or convalescent COVID-19. CDR3 bases: TGTGCCAGCAGCCCAGGACAGGGATCCTTTTGGGGGAGAAACACCGGGGAGCTGTTTTTT. Protein: CASSPGQGSFWGRNTGELFF.